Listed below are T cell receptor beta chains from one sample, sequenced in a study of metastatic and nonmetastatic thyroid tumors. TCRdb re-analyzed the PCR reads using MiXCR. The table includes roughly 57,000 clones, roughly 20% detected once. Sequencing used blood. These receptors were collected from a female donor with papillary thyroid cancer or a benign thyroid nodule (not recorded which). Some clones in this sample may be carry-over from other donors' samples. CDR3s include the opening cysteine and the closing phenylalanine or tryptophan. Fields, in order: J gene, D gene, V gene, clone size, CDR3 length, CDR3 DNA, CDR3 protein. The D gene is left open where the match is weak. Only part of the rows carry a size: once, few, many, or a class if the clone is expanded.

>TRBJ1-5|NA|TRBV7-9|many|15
TGTGCCAGCAGCTATGAGGGGGTTGGCAATCAGCCCCAGCATTTT
CASSYEGVGNQPQHF
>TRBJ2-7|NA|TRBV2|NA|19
TGTGCCATCTGTGGCCGACAACCAGGCAGGGGGGGAACCTCGTACGAGCAGTACTTC
CAICGRQPGRGGTSYEQYF
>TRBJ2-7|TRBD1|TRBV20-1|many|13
TGCAGTGTACTGGGGGACAGGGGGCTCGAGCAGTACTTC
CSVLGDRGLEQYF
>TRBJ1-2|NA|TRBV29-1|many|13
TGCAGCGTTAATCTCCGGGTCGGATATGGCTACACCTTC
CSVNLRVGYGYTF
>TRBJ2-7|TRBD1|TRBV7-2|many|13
TGTGCCAGCAGCAACCGGGACAGCTACGAGCAGTACTTC
CASSNRDSYEQYF
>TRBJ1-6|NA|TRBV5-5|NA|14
TGTGCCAGCAGCTTAGGAACTGCTTATACACCCCTCCACTTT
CASSLGTAYTPLHF
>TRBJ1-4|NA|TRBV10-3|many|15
TGTGCCATCAGTCCTACAGGGTCCACTAATGAAAAACTGTTTTTT
CAISPTGSTNEKLFF
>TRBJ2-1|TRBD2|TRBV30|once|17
TGTGCCTGGAGTCGTTACTACGGACTAGCGGGAGGAAATGAGCTGTTCTTC
CAWSRYYGLAGGNELFF
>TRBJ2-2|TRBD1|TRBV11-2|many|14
TGTGCCAGCAGTTGGGACAGGGTGGGCGGGGAGCTGTTTTTT
CASSWDRVGGELFF
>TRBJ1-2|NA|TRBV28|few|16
TGTGCCAGCAGTTCCCCATCCAGGGGCGATATGTATGGCTACACCTTC
CASSSPSRGDMYGYTF
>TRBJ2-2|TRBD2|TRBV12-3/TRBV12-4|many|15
TGTGCCAGCAGTTTTGGCGGGAGGCGAACCGGGGAGCTGTTTTTT
CASSFGGRRTGELFF
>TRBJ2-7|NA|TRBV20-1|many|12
TGCAGTGCTAGAGTTCCCGGTTACGAGCAGTACTTC
CSARVPGYEQYF
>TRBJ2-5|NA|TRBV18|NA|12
TGTGCCAGCTCACCAAGGTGGCAGACCCAGTACTTC
CASSPRWQTQYF
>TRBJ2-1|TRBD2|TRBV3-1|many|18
TGTGCCAGCAGCCAAGCAAAACTAGCGGGAGGGGGGTACAATGAGCAGTTCTTC
CASSQAKLAGGGYNEQFF
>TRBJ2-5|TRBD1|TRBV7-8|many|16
TGTGCCAGCAGCAGACCCAGGACAGGGCCCCAAGAGACCCAGTACTTC
CASSRPRTGPQETQYF
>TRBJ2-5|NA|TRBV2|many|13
TGTGCCAGCGTATCTAGTTACGGTGGGACCCAGTACTTC
CASVSSYGGTQYF
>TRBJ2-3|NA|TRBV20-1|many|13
TGCAGTGCTACAGCGGCTAGCACAGATACGCAGTATTTT
CSATAASTDTQYF
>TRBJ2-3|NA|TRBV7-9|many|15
TGTGCCAGCAGCCCCCCGCGGGAACGCACAGATACGCAGTATTTT
CASSPPRERTDTQYF
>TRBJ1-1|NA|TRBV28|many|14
TGTGCCAGCAGTCTGGGACACGAGGGTACTGAAGCTTTCTTT
CASSLGHEGTEAFF
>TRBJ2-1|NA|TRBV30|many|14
TGTGCCTGGGAAACAGGGACCGGGTACAATGAGCAGTTCTTC
CAWETGTGYNEQFF
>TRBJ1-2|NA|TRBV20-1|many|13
TGCAGTGCGGACGCTAAGGGGGACTATGGCTACACCTTC
CSADAKGDYGYTF
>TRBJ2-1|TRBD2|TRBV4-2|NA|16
TGTGCCAGCAGCCGGACTAGCGGGCGTTCCTACAATGAGCAGTTCTTC
CASSRTSGRSYNEQFF
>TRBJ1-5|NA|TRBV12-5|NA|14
TGTGCTAGTCGGACGTACTGGGGCAATCAGCCCCAGCATTTT
CASRTYWGNQPQHF
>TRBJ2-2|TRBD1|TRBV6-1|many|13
TGTGCCAGCATGGTACAGGGGGCCGGGGAGCTGTTTTTT
CASMVQGAGELFF
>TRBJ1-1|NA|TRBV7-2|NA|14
TGTGCCAGCAGATCTATTACAGGATACACTGAAGCTTTCTTT
CASRSITGYTEAFF
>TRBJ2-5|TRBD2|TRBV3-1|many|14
TGTGCCAGCGGGGCTAGCGGGAGGGGAGAGACCCAGTACTTC
CASGASGRGETQYF
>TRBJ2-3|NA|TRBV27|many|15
TGTGCCAAAACGGGACTTGACTATAGCACAGATACGCAGTATTTT
CAKTGLDYSTDTQYF
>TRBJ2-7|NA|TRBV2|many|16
TGTGCCAGCAATCCGGTGGTGGGGATTGGATCCTACGAGCAGTACTTC
CASNPVVGIGSYEQYF
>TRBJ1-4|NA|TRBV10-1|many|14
TGCGCCAGCAGTGAGGGGCAGGGGAGTGGAAAACTGTTTTTT
CASSEGQGSGKLFF
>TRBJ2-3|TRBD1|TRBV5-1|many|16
TGCGCCGGCAGCTTGGGCTTACAGGGGAGCACAGATACGCAGTATTTT
CAGSLGLQGSTDTQYF
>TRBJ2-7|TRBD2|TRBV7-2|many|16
TGTGCCAGCAGCCCGACTAGCGGGAGGGCCTCCTACGAGCAGTACTTC
CASSPTSGRASYEQYF
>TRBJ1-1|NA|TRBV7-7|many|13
TGTGCTAGCAGCTTGGCGATTAACACTGAAGCTTTCTTT
CASSLAINTEAFF
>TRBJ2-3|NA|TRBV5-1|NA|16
TGCGCCAGCAGCTTGGGGGGCACCCATGGCACAGATACGCAGTATTTT
CASSLGGTHGTDTQYF
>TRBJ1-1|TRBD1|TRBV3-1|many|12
TGTGCCAGCCGACAGGGGGGCACTGAAGCTTTCTTT
CASRQGGTEAFF
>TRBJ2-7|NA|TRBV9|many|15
TGTGCCAGCAGCCCCCAGACGGGCCGGTCCTACGAGCAGTACTTC
CASSPQTGRSYEQYF
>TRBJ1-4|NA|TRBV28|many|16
TGTGCCAGCAGTTTATCAGGGGCCCAAACTAATGAAAAACTGTTTTTT
CASSLSGAQTNEKLFF
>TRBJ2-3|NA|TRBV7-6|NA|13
TGTGACAGAAGAAGACAGGGCACAGATACGCAGTATTTT
CDRRRQGTDTQYF
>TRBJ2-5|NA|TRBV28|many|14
TGTGCCAGCAGTATCCTCCCTCCTCAAGAGACCCAGTACTTC
CASSILPPQETQYF
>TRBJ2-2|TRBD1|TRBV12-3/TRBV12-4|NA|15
TGTGCCACCCAGTTTCGGGACAGCGGAACCGGGGAGCTGTTCTTT
CATQFRDSGTGELFF
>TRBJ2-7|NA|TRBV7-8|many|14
TGTGCCAGCAGCTTCGACAGCCGCGGTAACGAGCAGTACTTC
CASSFDSRGNEQYF
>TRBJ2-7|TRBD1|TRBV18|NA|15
TGTGCCAGCTCCCCTTGGACAGGGGAGGGGTACGAGCTGTACTTC
CASSPWTGEGYELYF
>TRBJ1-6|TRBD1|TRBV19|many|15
TGTGCCACCGATCCGACAGGGGGTGATAATTCACCCCTCCACTTT
CATDPTGGDNSPLHF
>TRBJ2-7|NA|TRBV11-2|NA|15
TGTGCCAGCATCCGTAGTGGGGCAGTGGGCAACGAGCAGTACTTC
CASIRSGAVGNEQYF
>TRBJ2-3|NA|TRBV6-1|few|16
TGTGCCAGCAGTGAGAAAGCGGAGACCTACACAGATACGCAGTATTTT
CASSEKAETYTDTQYF